The 17 T cell receptor beta chains below all came from one sample that was sequenced in a study of response to subunit inactivated influenza vaccine. Using its own MiXCR run on the RT-PCR reads, TCRdb lists one record per CDR3 protein. The profile shows around 580,000 distinct CDR3 sequences, 12% of them singletons. Sequencing used PBMCs from blood, obtained on the day of vaccination. These receptors were collected from a man aged 50-60 years who received an inactivated influenza vaccine.

This clonotype was detected only a few times. J is TRBJ2-6 and V is TRBV6-1, with 8 bases fitting TRBD2. Germline CDR1 MNHNS, CDR2 SASEGT. The length of the CDR3 is 17 residues. The V segment lost 4 bases and the J segment 2 bases; nucleotides outside the gene matches: 7. CDR3 residues: CASSAGGGGPGANVLTF. The CDR3 DNA reads as TGTGCCAGCAGTGCAGGCGGCGGGGGGCCTGGGGCCAACGTCCTGACTTTC.

This chain joins TRBV7-4 and TRBJ2-1; unclear D gene. The CDR3 is 16 residues long. Germline values: CDR1 SGHVT, CDR2 SQSDAQ. V lost 5 bases and J 8 bases, leaving 22 bases between the germline ends. DNA of the CDR3: TGTGCCAGCAGCCTCCGAAAATATAGTAGGGTTGATGAGCAGTTCTTC. It yields the protein CASSLRKYSRVDEQFF. Together with reference TRBV7-4 and TRBJ2-1, the CDR3 gives the full variable domain: GAGVSQSPRYKVAKRGRDVALRCDSISGHVTLYWYRQTLGQGSEVLTYSQSDAQRDKSGRPSGRFSAERPERSVSTLKIQRTEQGDSAVYLCASSLRKYSRVDEQFFGPGTRLTVL.

This clonotype was counted many times. The V call is TRBV28, the J call TRBJ2-3; TRBD2 aligns across 8 bases. Unmatched junction bases numbered 2, after V lost 1 base and J lost 5 bases. Germline values: CDR1 MDHEN, CDR2 SYDVKM. The CDR3 runs to 14 residues. The CDR3 is CASSLSGGEDTQYF. The CDR3 bases are TGTGCCAGCAGTTTATCCGGGGGGGAAGATACGCAGTATTTT.

This chain links TRBV5-1 with TRBJ2-7; D unresolved. The CDR3 has 13 amino acids. From germline, CDR1 is SGHRS and CDR2 YFSETQ. Trimming cost V 0 bases and J 5 bases, with 9 bases left between them. This CDR3 reads CASSLDSAHEQYF. In nucleotides, the CDR3 is TGCGCCAGCAGCTTGGACAGTGCCCACGAGCAGTACTTC. Based on the CDR3 plus reference TRBV5-1 and TRBJ2-7, the full variable domain is KAGVTQTPRYLIKTRGQQVTLSCSPISGHRSVSWYQQTPGQGLQFLFEYFSETQRNKGNFPGRFSGRQFSNSRSEMNVSTLELGDSALYLCASSLDSAHEQYFGPGTRLTVT.

This clonotype was recorded at least ten times. The chain is built from TRBV5-1 and TRBJ2-1; 7 bases map to TRBD2. J gave up 2 bases and V 4 bases, and 6 bases lay outside the gene matches. The V gene's germline CDR1 is SGHRS and CDR2 YFSETQ. CDR3 length equals 15 residues. The CDR3 bases are TGCGCCAGCAGCATTAGCGGGTCCACCTACAATGAGCAGTTCTTC. It yields the protein CASSISGSTYNEQFF.

This sequence joins TRBV2 and TRBJ2-5; 7 bases line up with TRBD2. The ends lost 8 bases at V and 3 bases at J; junction bases unmatched: 3. The CDR3 consists of 12 residues. Germline-derived CDR1 and CDR2 are SNHLY and FYNNEI. This CDR3 reads CASVAGEETQYF. The CDR3 nucleotides read TGTGCCAGCGTGGCGGGAGAAGAGACCCAGTACTTC.

This clonotype was counted ten times or more. The chain links TRBV2 to TRBJ2-7; D is undetermined. This CDR3 spans 12 amino acids. Trimming removed 6 bases at V and 2 bases at J, with 8 bases between. CDR1 and CDR2 (germline): SNHLY, FYNNEI. CDR3 sequence (DNA): TGTGCCAGCAGGACCGTACCCTACGAGCAGTACTTC. It codes for CASRTVPYEQYF.

CDR3 nucleotide sequence: TGTGCCAGCATCCTACCGAAGGGAAGTGGAAACACCATATATTTT. Translating gives CASILPKGSGNTIYF. This chain connects TRBV7-6 to TRBJ1-3; D remains ambiguous. This CDR3 is 15 amino acids long. V was cut by 7 bases and J by 3 bases, with 16 bases left in between. Looked up from germline, CDR1 is SGHVS and CDR2 is FNYEAQ.

The chain couples TRBV5-1 to TRBJ1-1, with D hard to call. Germline lookup yields CDR1 SGHRS and CDR2 YFSETQ. The CDR3 is 15 amino acids. The V gene lost 5 bases and the J gene lost 1 base, with 15 bases spanning the gap. The CDR3 sequence: CASRDNPGGNTEAFF. CDR3 nucleotide sequence: TGCGCCAGCAGAGACAACCCAGGAGGGAACACTGAAGCTTTCTTT.

In its sample, this clonotype was seen a few times. This chain joins TRBV29-1 and TRBJ2-3, with 9 bases fitting TRBD2. V shed 4 bases, J shed 5 bases, and the junction held 7 bases outside the gene matches. The CDR3 loop spans 14 amino acids. Looked up from germline, CDR1 is SQVTM and CDR2 is ANQGSEA. In nucleotides, the CDR3 is TGCAGCGTTGGTGGGACTAGCTTTGGAGATACGCAGTATTTT. It translates to CSVGGTSFGDTQYF.

This chain joins TRBV4-2 and TRBJ2-1, with 7 nucleotides matching TRBD2. J gave up 5 bases and V 2 bases, and 6 bases lay outside the gene matches. Germline assignment: CDR1 LGHNA and CDR2 YNFKEQ. The CDR3 totals 15 residues. This CDR3 reads CASSQSRGTHNEQFF. In DNA form, the CDR3 reads TGTGCCAGCAGCCAATCGCGGGGGACCCACAATGAGCAGTTCTTC.

The CDR3 sequence is CASSFTLQGRRTSGANVLTF. The CDR3, as DNA: TGTGCCAGCAGCTTCACCCTACAGGGAAGGAGGACCTCTGGGGCCAACGTCCTGACTTTC. This rearrangement joins TRBV12-3 or TRBV12-4 to TRBJ2-6, with D perhaps TRBD1 (6 bases). This CDR3 has 20 amino acids. V lost 6 bases and J lost 0, with 24 bases in between.

The genes are TRBV7-6 and TRBJ2-5, with D possibly TRBD2 on 6 matching bases. V dropped 1 base and J dropped 4 bases, with 13 bases sitting between them. The CDR3 consists of 15 residues. The germline gives CDR1 SGHVS, CDR2 FNYEAQ. The CDR3 DNA is TGTGCCAGCAGCTTAGTCAGGGTCGGGGGAGAGACCCAGTACTTC. Translating it yields CASSLVRVGGETQYF. Combining the CDR3 with reference TRBV7-6 and TRBJ2-5 gives the whole variable domain GAGVSQSPRYKVTKRGQDVALRCDPISGHVSLYWYRQALGQGPEFLTYFNYEAQQDKSGLPNDRFSAERPEGSISTLTIQRTEQRDSAMYRCASSLVRVGGETQYFGPGTRLLVL.

This clonotype has more than one count but fewer than ten. The rearrangement uses TRBV12-3 or TRBV12-4 and TRBJ2-1; 16 bases agree with TRBD2. The CDR3 contains 17 residues. Unmatched junction bases numbered 10, after V lost 7 bases and J lost 7 bases. Here the CDR3 DNA reads TGTGCCAGCACCGAACCGGGACTAGCGGGAGGGGGGAATGAGCAGTTCTTC. The encoded protein is CASTEPGLAGGGNEQFF.

This clonotype was observed a few times. J is TRBJ1-1 and V is TRBV5-1; the match to TRBD1 covers 7 bases. CDR3 length: 14 amino acids. The germline V gene encodes CDR1 SGHRS and CDR2 YFSETQ. J was trimmed by 4 bases and V by 4 bases; bases with no gene match: 7. CDR3 in DNA: TGCGCCAGCAGCACCGGGACAGCGGGCACTGAAGCTTTCTTT. Protein product: CASSTGTAGTEAFF.

This clonotype was recorded a few times. The genes are TRBV5-6 and TRBJ2-7; maybe TRBD1 (7 bases). The CDR3 has 14 amino acids. The germline V gene encodes CDR1 SGHDT and CDR2 YYEEEE. The V gene lost 3 bases and the J gene lost 2 bases, with 12 bases spanning the gap. CDR3 DNA: TGTGCCAGCAGCTGGGGGGACAGCACCTACGAGCAGTACTTC. This codes for CASSWGDSTYEQYF.

The chain is built from TRBV7-2 and TRBJ2-7; D gene uncertain. The length of the CDR3 is 14 residues. Germline V CDR1 and CDR2: SGHTA, FQGNSA. V lost 3 bases and J lost 0, with 9 bases in between. This CDR3 reads CASSLDQSSYEQYF. The CDR3 DNA reads TGTGCCAGCAGCTTGGACCAGAGCTCCTACGAGCAGTACTTC.